This T cell receptor (beta chain) appears in the sequencing data of a study of early T cells in non-severe SARS-CoV-2 infection. Overall study: Sequencing targeted bulk RNA from unsorted whole blood, leaving chains unpaired.

Individual cDNA molecules carried attached unique molecular identifiers. TCRdb fed the 5' RACE reads into MiXCR, producing one record per CDR3 protein. This sample has tens of thousands of distinct CDR3 sequences, with about 12% found just once. In the case of this clonotype: Its antigen is still unknown.

Findings and limits, study-wide: Anti-spike CD8 responses were favored in VDJdb matching, and private and CD4 specificities were missed.

The CDR3 runs to 12 residues. Germline trimming cut 5 bases from V and 3 bases from J; bases unmatched to any gene: 0. Germline CDR1 is SGHNT and CDR2 is YYREEE (reference sequence). This TCR derives from an adult who was a healthcare worker with PCR-confirmed SARS-CoV-2 infection or an uninfected control (not recorded which). The donor label of this sample is uncertain. V and J are TRBV5-4 and TRBJ1-2; 8 nucleotides align to TRBD1. The sample was whole blood, taken at baseline. CDR3 sequence: CASRTGDYGYTF. CDR3 nucleotide sequence: TGTGCCAGCAGGACAGGGGACTATGGCTACACCTTC. Variable domain in full (rest from reference TRBV5-4 and TRBJ1-2): ETGVTQSPTHLIKTRGQQVTLRCSSQSGHNTVSWYQQALGQGPQFIFQYYREEENGRGNFPPRFSGLQFPNYSSELNVNALELDDSALYLCASRTGDYGYTFGSGTRLTVV.